The sample holds many counts of the clone carrying this T cell receptor (beta chain). Libraries of TCR beta came from iRepertoire HTBI primers plus Arm-PCR of CDR3 regions. MiXCR, run by TCRdb on the multiplex PCR reads, gives a single entry per CDR3 protein. The repertoire has hundreds of thousands of distinct CDR3 sequences, 16% of them found once; the top ten carry 15% to 20%. This sample is drawn from a study of regulatory T cells in long-lasting Graves disease. Trimming took off 1 base at V and 4 bases at J, with 13 bases between the two ends. Germline V gene lookup returns CDR1 GTSNPN and CDR2 SVGIG (reference sequence). The CDR3 is made up of 14 amino acids. Time point described: newly diagnosed GD, antithyroid drugs for less than 3 months. PBMC-extracted RNA yielded the TCR library. The sample also formed part of further work on T cells in Graves' hyperthyroidism and ophthalmopathy.

The receptor was isolated from a woman in her twenties or thirties with Graves disease. V usage is TRBV30 and J usage is TRBJ1-1; D unclear. The starting material was peripheral blood mononuclear cells (PBMCs), obtained at new diagnosis, from a patient treated with antithyroid drugs. CDR3 bases: TGTGCCTGGAGTGACCCCCGACACGGCACTGAAGCTTTCTTT. Translating it yields CAWSDPRHGTEAFF.